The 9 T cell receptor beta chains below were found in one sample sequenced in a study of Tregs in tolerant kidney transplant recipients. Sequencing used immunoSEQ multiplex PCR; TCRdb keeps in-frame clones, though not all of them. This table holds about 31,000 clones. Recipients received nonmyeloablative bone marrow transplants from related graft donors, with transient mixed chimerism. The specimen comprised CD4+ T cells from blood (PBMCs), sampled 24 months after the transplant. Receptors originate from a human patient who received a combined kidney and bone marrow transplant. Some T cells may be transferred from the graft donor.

The CDR3 here is CASSFQDSPESEKLFF. The DNA read from the CDR3 is TGTGCCAGCAGTTTCCAGGACAGTCCCGAGTCTGAAAAA. The chain is built from TRBV6-2 or TRBV6-3 and TRBJ1-4, with TRBD1 as a possible D gene (6 bases). The read terminates 3 residues before the CDR3 end, so the remaining end is supplied by the germline J gene. This CDR3 has 16 residues. Germline CDR1 and CDR2: MNHEY and SVGEGT. Trimming took off 4 bases at V and 7 bases at J, with 19 bases between the two ends.

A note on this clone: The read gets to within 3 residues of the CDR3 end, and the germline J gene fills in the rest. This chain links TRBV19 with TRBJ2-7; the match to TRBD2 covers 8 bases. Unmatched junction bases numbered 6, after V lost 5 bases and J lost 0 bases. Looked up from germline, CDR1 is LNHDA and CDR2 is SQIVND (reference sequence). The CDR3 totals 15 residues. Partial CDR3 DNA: TGTGCCAGTAGTGTCCAGACTAGCGACTCCTACGAG. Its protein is CASSVQTSDSYE. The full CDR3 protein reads CASSVQTSDSYEQYF. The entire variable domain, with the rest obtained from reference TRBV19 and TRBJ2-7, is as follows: DGGITQSPKYLFRKEGQNVTLSCEQNLNHDAMYWYRQDPGQGLRLIYYSQIVNDFQKGDIAEGYSVSREKKESFPLTVTSAQKNPTAFYLCASSVQTSDSYEQYFGPGTRLTVT.

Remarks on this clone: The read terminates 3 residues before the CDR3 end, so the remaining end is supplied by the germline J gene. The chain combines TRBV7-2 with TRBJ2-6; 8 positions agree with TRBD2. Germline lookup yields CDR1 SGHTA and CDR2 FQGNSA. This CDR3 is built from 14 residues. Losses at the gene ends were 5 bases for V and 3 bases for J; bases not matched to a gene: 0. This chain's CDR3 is CASSTSGGANVLTF. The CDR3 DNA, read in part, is TGTGCCAGCAGCACTAGCGGTGGGGCCAACGTC.

The sequenced part of the CDR3 DNA is TGCGCCAGCAGCTTGGGCGCCGGACTAACCCTGGACAATGAG. Its protein is CASSLGAGLTLDNE. From start to end, the CDR3 is CASSLGAGLTLDNEQFF. V and J are TRBV5-1 and TRBJ2-1, with a tentative D call TRBD2 (6 bases). The read comes to an end 3 residues before the CDR3 does, leaving the germline J gene to fill in the end. V was shortened by 0 bases and J by 5 bases, with 18 bases between the two germline ends. Germline V CDR1 and CDR2: SGHRS, YFSETQ. This CDR3 is built from 17 residues.

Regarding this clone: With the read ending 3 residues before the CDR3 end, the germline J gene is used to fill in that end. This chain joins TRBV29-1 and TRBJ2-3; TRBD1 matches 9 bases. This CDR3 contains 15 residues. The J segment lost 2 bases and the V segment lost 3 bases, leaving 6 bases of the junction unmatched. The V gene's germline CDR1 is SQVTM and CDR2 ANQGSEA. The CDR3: CSVDKGQGNTDTQYF. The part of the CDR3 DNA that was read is TGCAGCGTTGACAAGGGACAGGGCAACACAGATACG.

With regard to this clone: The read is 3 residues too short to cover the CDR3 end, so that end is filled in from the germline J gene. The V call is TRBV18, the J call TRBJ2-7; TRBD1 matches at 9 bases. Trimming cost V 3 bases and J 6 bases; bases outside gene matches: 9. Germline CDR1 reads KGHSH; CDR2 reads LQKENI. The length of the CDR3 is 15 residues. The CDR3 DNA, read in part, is TGTGCCAGCTCACCGGGGACAGGGCGAGGAGGCGAG. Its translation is CASSPGTGRGGE. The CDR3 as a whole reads CASSPGTGRGGEQYF.

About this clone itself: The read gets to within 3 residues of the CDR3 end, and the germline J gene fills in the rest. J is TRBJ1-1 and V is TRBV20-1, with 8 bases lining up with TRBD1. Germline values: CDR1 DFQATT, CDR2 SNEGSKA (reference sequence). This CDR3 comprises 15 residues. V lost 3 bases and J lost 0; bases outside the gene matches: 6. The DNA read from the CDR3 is TGCAGTGCTAGGCTCCGACAGGGGTTGAACACTGAA. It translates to CSARLRQGLNTE. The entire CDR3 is CSARLRQGLNTEAFF.

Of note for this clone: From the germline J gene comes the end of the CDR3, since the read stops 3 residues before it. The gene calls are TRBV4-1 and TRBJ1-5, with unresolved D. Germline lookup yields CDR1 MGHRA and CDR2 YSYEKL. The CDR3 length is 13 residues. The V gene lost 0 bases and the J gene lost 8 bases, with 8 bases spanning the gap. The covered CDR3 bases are TGCGCCAGCAGCCAAGATCGGGGAGAGCCC. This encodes CASSQDRGEP. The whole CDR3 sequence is CASSQDRGEPQHF.

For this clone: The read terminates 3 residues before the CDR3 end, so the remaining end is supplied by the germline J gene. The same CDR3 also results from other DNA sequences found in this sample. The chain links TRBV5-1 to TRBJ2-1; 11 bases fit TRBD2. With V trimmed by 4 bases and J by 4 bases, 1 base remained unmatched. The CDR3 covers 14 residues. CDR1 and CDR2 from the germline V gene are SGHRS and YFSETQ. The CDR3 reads CASSTSGSYNEQFF. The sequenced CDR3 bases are TGCGCCAGCAGCACTAGCGGGAGTTACAATGAG. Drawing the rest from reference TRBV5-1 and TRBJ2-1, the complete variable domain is KAGVTQTPRYLIKTRGQQVTLSCSPISGHRSVSWYQQTPGQGLQFLFEYFSETQRNKGNFPGRFSGRQFSNSRSEMNVSTLELGDSALYLCASSTSGSYNEQFFGPGTRLTVL.